This passage covers 7 T cell receptor beta chains from one sample sequenced in a study of blood T cell repertoires in COVID-19. Sequencing used immunoSEQ multiplex PCR; TCRdb keeps in-frame clones, though not all of them. The repertoire consists of some 270,000 clones, with approximately 85% occurring once and the leading ten covering under 7%. Sequenced sample: PBMCs or T cells enriched from blood (not recorded which). The receptor set was obtained from a woman in her forties or fifties who had been exposed to COVID-19.

The CDR3 nucleotides are TGTGCCAGCTCACCGCTGATAGCGGGGGGGCGAGAGACCCAGTACTTC. It yields the protein CASSPLIAGGRETQYF. The gene calls are TRBV18 and TRBJ2-5; 11 positions match TRBD2. CDR1 KGHSH and CDR2 LQKENI come from the germline V gene. This CDR3 has 16 amino acids. J gave up 4 bases and V 3 bases, and 7 bases lay outside the gene matches. Variable domain in full (rest from reference TRBV18 and TRBJ2-5): NAGVMQNPRHLVRRRGQEARLRCSPMKGHSHVYWYRQLPEEGLKFMVYLQKENIIDESGMPKERFSAEFPKEGPSILRIQQVVRGDSAAYFCASSPLIAGGRETQYFGPGTRLLVL.

Comments on this clone: A junction end diverges from the germline sequence, so it may reflect a read error. The rearrangement joins TRBV13 to TRBJ2-7; TRBD1 aligns across 8 bases. Germline values: CDR1 PRHDT, CDR2 FYEKMQ (reference sequence). The CDR3 covers 15 residues. The CDR3 protein is CASSLAGGGFYGQYF. As DNA, the CDR3 is TGTGCCAGCAGCTTAGCAGGGGGCGGCTTCTACGGGCAGTACTTC. The variable domain in full, with the rest retrieved from reference TRBV13 and TRBJ2-7, is AAGVIQSPRHLIKEKRETATLKCYPIPRHDTVYWYQQGPGQDPQFLISFYEKMQSDKGSIPDRFSAQQFSDYHSELNMSSLELGDSALYFCASSLAGGGFYGQYFGPGTRLTVT.

The chain combines TRBV6-5 with TRBJ2-5, with 10 bases fitting TRBD2. The length of the CDR3 is 14 residues. Trimming took 0 bases from V and 5 from J; bases not matched to a gene: 0. Per germline, CDR1 MNHEY and CDR2 SVGAGI. CDR3 in amino acids: CASSYSGLAETQYF. The DNA for the CDR3 is TGTGCCAGCAGTTACTCGGGACTAGCGGAGACCCAGTACTTC.

The gene calls are TRBV6-1 and TRBJ2-5; 11 bases map to TRBD2. Germline trimming cut 1 base from V and 2 bases from J; bases unmatched to any gene: 9. Germline V CDR1 and CDR2: MNHNS, SASEGT. The CDR3 is made up of 18 amino acids. DNA for the CDR3: TGTGCCAGCAGTGAAGAGCTAGCGGGGGGACATCAACAAGAGACCCAGTACTTC. It yields the protein CASSEELAGGHQQETQYF.

The chain has TRBV5-1 and TRBJ1-2; D ambiguous. V shed 0 bases and J shed 8 bases, with 20 bases lying between them. Germline CDR1 and CDR2: SGHRS and YFSETQ. The CDR3 covers 16 residues. The CDR3 is CASSLAGGLVGSGYTF. Written as DNA, the CDR3 is TGCGCCAGCAGCTTGGCCGGAGGATTAGTAGGGAGCGGCTACACCTTC.

The CDR3 is CATSGGPSEAFF. CDR3 bases: TGTGCCACCAGTGGAGGGCCCTCGGAAGCTTTCTTT. The V call is TRBV24-1, the J call TRBJ1-1; D uncertain. CDR3 size: 12 residues. The germline CDR1 and CDR2 sequences are KGHDR and SFDVKD. The V gene lost 5 bases and the J gene lost 8 bases, with 11 bases spanning the gap.

This clone was observed once. The gene calls are TRBV28 and TRBJ1-1, with a tentative D call TRBD1 (5 bases). The length of the CDR3 is 14 residues. The germline gives CDR1 MDHEN, CDR2 SYDVKM. V lost 5 bases and J lost 3, with 13 bases in between. CDR3 sequence (DNA): TGTGCCAGCAGTACCCCAGGGATTGACACTGAAGCTTTCTTT. It yields the protein CASSTPGIDTEAFF. Using reference TRBV28 and TRBJ1-1 for the parts outside the CDR3, the full variable domain is DVKVTQSSRYLVKRTGEKVFLECVQDMDHENMFWYRQDPGLGLRLIYFSYDVKMKEKGDIPEGYSVSREKKERFSLILESASTNQTSMYLCASSTPGIDTEAFFGQGTRLTVV.